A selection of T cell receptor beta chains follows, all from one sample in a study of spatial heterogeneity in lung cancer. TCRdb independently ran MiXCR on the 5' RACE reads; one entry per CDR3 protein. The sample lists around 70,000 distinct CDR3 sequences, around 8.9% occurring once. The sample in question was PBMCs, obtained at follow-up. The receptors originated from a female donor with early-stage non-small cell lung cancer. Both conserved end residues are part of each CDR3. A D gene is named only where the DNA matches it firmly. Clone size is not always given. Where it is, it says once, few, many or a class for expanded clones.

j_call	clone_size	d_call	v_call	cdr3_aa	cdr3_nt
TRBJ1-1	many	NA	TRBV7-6	CASSPSAHEAFF	TGTGCCAGCAGCCCAAGCGCCCATGAAGCTTTCTTT
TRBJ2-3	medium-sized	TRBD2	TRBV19	CASSLLAGPTTDTQYF	TGTGCCAGTAGTCTTCTAGCGGGGCCTACGACAGATACGCAGTATTTT
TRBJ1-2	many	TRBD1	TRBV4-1	CASSLNRRDRAEIGYTF	TGCGCCAGCAGCCTTAATCGCCGGGACAGGGCTGAGATCGGCTACACCTTC
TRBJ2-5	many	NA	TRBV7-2	CASSPGTYQETQYF	TGTGCCAGCAGCCCAGGGACCTACCAAGAGACCCAGTACTTC
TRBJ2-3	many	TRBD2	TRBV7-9	CASSSQLGLARLTDTQYF	TGTGCCAGCAGCTCCCAGCTGGGACTAGCGAGACTCACAGATACGCAGTATTTT
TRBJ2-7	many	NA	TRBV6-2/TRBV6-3	CASSYGIAVTYEQYF	TGTGCCAGCAGTTACGGGATAGCGGTAACCTACGAGCAGTACTTC
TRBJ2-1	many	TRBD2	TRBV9	CASLQRTSGRGSEQFF	TGTGCCAGCCTTCAGAGGACTAGCGGGAGAGGGAGTGAGCAGTTCTTC
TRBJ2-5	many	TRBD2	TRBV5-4	CASSPGLAGGRPSETQYF	TGTGCCAGCAGCCCGGGACTAGCGGGAGGGCGACCCTCGGAGACCCAGTACTTC
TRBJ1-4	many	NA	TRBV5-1	CASSLENEKLFF	TGCGCCAGCAGCTTGGAAAATGAAAAACTGTTTTTT
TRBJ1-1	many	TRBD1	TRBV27	CASSSTGKAEAFF	TGTGCCAGCAGTTCGACAGGGAAGGCTGAAGCTTTCTTT
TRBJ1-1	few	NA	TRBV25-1	CASSEFKGGNTEAFF	TGTGCCAGCAGTGAATTTAAGGGTGGGAACACTGAAGCTTTCTTT
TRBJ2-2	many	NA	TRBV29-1	CSVVGELFF	TGCAGCGTTGTAGGGGAGCTGTTTTTT
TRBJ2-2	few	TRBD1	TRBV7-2	CASSLGSRQGSLSGELFF	TGTGCCAGCAGCTTAGGCTCCCGACAGGGGAGTTTGTCCGGGGAGCTGTTTTTT
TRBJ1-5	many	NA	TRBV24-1	CATSDSGHPSNQPQHF	TGTGCCACCAGTGATTCAGGACACCCTAGCAATCAGCCCCAGCATTTT
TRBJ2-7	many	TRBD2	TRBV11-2	CASSSGTSGTNEQYF	TGTGCCAGCAGCTCTGGGACTAGCGGGACCAACGAGCAGTACTTC
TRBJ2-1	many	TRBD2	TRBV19	CASSIGGASGSVNEQFF	TGTGCCAGTAGTATAGGGGGGGCTAGCGGGAGTGTAAATGAGCAGTTCTTC
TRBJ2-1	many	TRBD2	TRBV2	CASSEAGTSEAIYNEQFF	TGTGCCAGCAGTGAGGCCGGGACTAGTGAGGCAATATACAATGAGCAGTTCTTC
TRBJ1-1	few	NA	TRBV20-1	CSGGWGRNTEAFF	TGCAGTGGAGGCTGGGGAAGGAACACTGAAGCTTTCTTT
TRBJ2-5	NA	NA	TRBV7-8	CASSLGSIKAETQYF	TGTGCCAGCAGCTTAGGGAGTATAAAGGCAGAGACCCAGTACTTC
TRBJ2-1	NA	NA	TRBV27	CASSFRGDEQFF	TGTGCCAGCAGTTTCAGGGGGGATGAGCAGTTCTTC
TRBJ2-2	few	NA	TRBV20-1	CSAFPLYLRGYTGELFF	TGCAGTGCCTTTCCCTTATACCTCAGGGGCTACACCGGGGAGCTGTTTTTT
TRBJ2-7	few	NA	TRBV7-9	CASSSLRGGTYEQYF	TGTGCCAGCAGCTCCCTCAGGGGAGGCACCTACGAGCAGTACTTC
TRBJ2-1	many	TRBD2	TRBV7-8	CASSSPAGGRNEQFF	TGTGCCAGCAGCTCCCCCGCGGGGGGGCGCAATGAGCAGTTCTTC
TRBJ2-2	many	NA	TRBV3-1	CASSQGVPGDTGELFF	TGTGCCAGCAGCCAAGGAGTGCCTGGGGACACCGGGGAGCTGTTTTTT
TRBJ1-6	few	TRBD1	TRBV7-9	CASSKQGAQDNSPLHF	TGTGCCAGCAGCAAACAGGGGGCTCAGGATAATTCACCCCTCCACTTT
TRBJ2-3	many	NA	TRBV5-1	CASSESTDTQYF	TGCGCCAGCAGCGAGAGCACAGATACGCAGTATTTT
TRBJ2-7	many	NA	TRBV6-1	CASSETGAYEQYF	TGTGCCAGCAGTGAAACAGGAGCCTACGAGCAGTACTTC